This TCR beta chain was retrieved from a study of blood T cell repertoires in COVID-19. In the study overall: Italy, Spain and the United States were the sources of the convalescent and acute COVID-19 samples. From T cells, B-cell-depleted T cells, or PBMCs came the material, which was cDNA or gDNA.

This clone was seen a single time. This CDR3 comprises 15 residues. Germline V gene sequence: CDR1 SGHNT, CDR2 YYREEE (reference sequence). Trimming pared 0 bases from V and 5 bases from J, leaving 13 bases between. Original data processing: Amplification with reference gene primers provided the estimates of nucleated cell counts. Libraries were prepared by immunoSEQ multiplex PCR; TCRdb keeps only in-frame clonotypes and omits some of them. V and J calls and clone size are copied from that table; D and trimming were computed from the DNA. The sample records roughly 350,000 clones, 85% being singletons.

This clonotype was obtained from a young woman with acute or convalescent COVID-19. The chain combines TRBV5-4 with TRBJ2-3; maybe TRBD2 (5 bases). The specimen sequenced was peripheral blood. The CDR3 bases are TGTGCCAGCAGCTTGGATCGGGGAGTAGGAGATACGCAGTATTTT. Its translation: CASSLDRGVGDTQYF.